Listed here are 19 T cell receptor beta chains from one sample, sequenced in a study of blood T cells in healthy people across ages. It was with a sample-barcoded 5' primer and a J-beta primer mix that a second PCR of about 6 to 12 cycles was run. MiXCR, run by TCRdb on the 5' RACE reads, gives a single entry per CDR3 protein. This sample has approximately 2,000,000 distinct CDR3 sequences, with about two fifths found just once. The specimen sequenced was blood. The receptor set was obtained from a human donor in good health.

This clonotype occurred once. This rearrangement joins TRBV2 to TRBJ1-2; possible D gene TRBD1, 5 bases. Germline CDR1 is SNHLY and CDR2 is FYNNEI. Trimming shortened V by 5 bases and J by 13 bases, and 20 bases separated the two germline ends. The length of the CDR3 is 13 residues. The CDR3 sequence is CASSPQGLAGCTF. In DNA, the CDR3 is TGTGCCAGCAGTCCTCAGGGACTGGCTGGGTGCACCTTC.

The rearrangement links TRBV4-2 to TRBJ2-3, with TRBD1 matching 7 bases. Per germline, CDR1 LGHNA and CDR2 YNFKEQ. Unmatched junction bases numbered 10, after V lost 0 bases and J lost 10 bases. This CDR3 has 15 amino acids. The DNA for the CDR3 is TGTGCCAGCAGCCAAGAACGGGACAGTAATTACGCGCAGTATTTT. It translates to CASSQERDSNYAQYF.

This clonotype was observed a few times. V and J are TRBV9 and TRBJ2-1, with 7 bases identical to TRBD2. Germline-derived CDR1 and CDR2 are SGDLS and YYNGEE. J gave up 8 bases and V 6 bases, and 8 bases lay outside the gene matches. This CDR3 is built from 13 residues. The CDR3 DNA follows: TGTGCCAGCAACCGCGACGCGGGGGATGAGCAGTTCTTC. Its protein product is CASNRDAGDEQFF.

Only a few counts were recorded for this clonotype. This chain joins TRBV29-1 and TRBJ2-1, with D perhaps TRBD2 (5 bases). Looked up from germline, CDR1 is SQVTM and CDR2 is ANQGSEA. Trimming removed 1 base at V and 3 bases at J, with 13 bases between. The CDR3 spans 15 residues. The CDR3 DNA is TGCAGCGTTGAAGGGGCTAGCAGTCTCTACAATGAGCAGTTCTTC. Its protein product is CSVEGASSLYNEQFF.

This clonotype appeared once. The chain joins TRBV28 to TRBJ2-7; 7 nucleotides match TRBD1. Per germline, CDR1 MDHEN and CDR2 SYDVKM. The CDR3 contains 15 residues. Trimming cost V 5 bases and J 7 bases; bases outside gene matches: 14. CDR3 DNA sequence: TGTGCCAGCAGTATAATACCGGGACAGCTAAAAGAGCAGTACTTC. It codes for CASSIIPGQLKEQYF.

The rearrangement uses TRBV20-1 and TRBJ2-7, with a weak D call TRBD1 (6 bases). The CDR3 contains 15 residues. V lost 0 bases and J 5 bases, leaving 17 bases between the germline ends. Germline CDR1 DFQATT, CDR2 SNEGSKA (reference sequence). Here the CDR3 DNA reads TGCAGTGCTAGAGATTCGTCAGGGGCAACGGACGAGCAGTACTTC. Its protein product is CSARDSSGATDEQYF.

This clonotype was counted a few times. The J gene is TRBJ2-1, the V gene TRBV9; D is uncertain. Looked up from germline, CDR1 is SGDLS and CDR2 is YYNGEE. Trimming stripped 0 bases from V and 1 base from J, with 5 bases between. The CDR3 contains 14 residues. The CDR3: CASSVVKSYNEQFF. In nucleotides, the CDR3 is TGTGCCAGCAGCGTAGTTAAGTCCTACAATGAGCAGTTCTTC.

The gene calls are TRBV20-1 and TRBJ2-7; 7 bases are shared with TRBD1. J lost 1 base, V lost 3 bases, and 9 bases had no gene match. This CDR3 contains 15 residues. Germline CDR1 is DFQATT and CDR2 is SNEGSKA (reference sequence). Written as DNA, the CDR3 is TGCAGTGCTAGCCCTGAGGACAGGAGGTCCTACGAGCAGTACTTC. Amino acids: CSASPEDRRSYEQYF.

This clonotype came up a few times. This sequence joins TRBV27 and TRBJ1-2, with D unresolved. V was clipped by 6 bases and J by 5 bases, with 10 bases between them. Germline values: CDR1 MNHEY, CDR2 SMNVEV (reference sequence). CDR3 length: 12 residues. CDR3 sequence (DNA): TGTGCCAGCAGCATCGGAGGGTATGGCTACACCTTC. Its protein is CASSIGGYGYTF.

The chain uses TRBV7-2 and TRBJ2-3; 11 bases match TRBD2. Per the germline V gene, CDR1 is SGHTA and CDR2 is FQGNSA. The CDR3 covers 15 residues. Losses at the gene ends were 4 bases for V and 5 bases for J; bases not matched to a gene: 5. CDR3 sequence (DNA): TGTGCCAGCAGCTCCACTAGCGGGGGAGTAGATACGCAGTATTTT. This encodes CASSSTSGGVDTQYF.

The sample holds a few counts of this clonotype. The chain combines TRBV10-2 with TRBJ2-1; 10 bases align to TRBD2. The CDR3 is 15 amino acids. Germline CDR1 reads WSHSY; CDR2 reads SAAADI. The V and J ends lost 7 bases and 7 bases, in that order; junction bases with no gene match: 10. CDR3 loop: CASTPAGGRINEQFF. CDR3 in DNA: TGCGCCAGCACCCCAGCGGGGGGGCGTATAAATGAGCAGTTCTTC.

The chain carries TRBV20-1 and TRBJ2-5; 10 nucleotides line up with TRBD2. The J segment lost 1 base and the V segment lost 2 bases, leaving 4 bases of the junction unmatched. Germline values: CDR1 DFQATT, CDR2 SNEGSKA (reference sequence). This CDR3 comprises 15 residues. The CDR3 nucleotides are TGCAGTGCTAGAAATAGCGGGGGGACCCAAGAGACCCAGTACTTC. Amino acids: CSARNSGGTQETQYF.

This clonotype occurred a few times. This sequence joins TRBV12-3 or TRBV12-4 and TRBJ1-2, with D possibly TRBD1 on 6 matching bases. The V and J ends lost 5 bases and 5 bases respectively, with 12 bases between them. CDR3 length: 13 amino acids. The CDR3 here is CASSLNTGYGYTF. CDR3 sequence (DNA): TGTGCCAGCAGTCTCAATACAGGGTATGGCTACACCTTC.

This clonotype was counted many times. CDR3 nucleotide sequence: TGCAGTGTTTCCAACAGGGACCCCGGCGAGCAGTACTTC. Translation: CSVSNRDPGEQYF. This sequence joins TRBV20-1 and TRBJ2-7, with D perhaps TRBD1 (6 bases). V shed 7 bases and J shed 6 bases, with 19 bases lying between them. There are 13 residues in the CDR3. The V gene's germline CDR1 is DFQATT and CDR2 SNEGSKA (reference sequence).

This clonotype turned up a few times. V and J are TRBV12-3 or TRBV12-4 and TRBJ2-1; D is uncertain. V shed 6 bases and J shed 12 bases, with 15 bases lying between them. This CDR3 has 12 amino acids. The CDR3 reads CASSYHVDGQFF. CDR3 DNA sequence: TGTGCCAGCAGCTATCACGTGGATGGGCAGTTCTTC.

The chain links TRBV20-1 to TRBJ2-5, with 8 bases aligning to TRBD2. CDR1 DFQATT and CDR2 SNEGSKA come from the germline V gene (reference sequence). This CDR3 has 15 residues. Trimming at V came to 3 bases and at J to 11 bases, leaving 17 bases not matched to a gene. The CDR3 here is CSASLGGLVMSGQYF. CDR3 coding DNA: TGCAGTGCTAGTCTGGGGGGACTAGTGATGTCGGGGCAGTACTTC.

The chain recombines TRBV5-1 with TRBJ2-7; 11 nucleotides agree with TRBD2. The length of the CDR3 is 15 residues. Losses at the gene ends were 3 bases for V and 12 bases for J; bases not matched to a gene: 14. Germline CDR1 is SGHRS and CDR2 is YFSETQ. CDR3 in amino acids: CASSWRTSGPTRTYF. CDR3 sequence (DNA): TGCGCCAGCAGCTGGAGGACTAGCGGGCCCACCAGGACGTACTTC. The variable domain in full, with the rest retrieved from reference TRBV5-1 and TRBJ2-7, is KAGVTQTPRYLIKTRGQQVTLSCSPISGHRSVSWYQQTPGQGLQFLFEYFSETQRNKGNFPGRFSGRQFSNSRSEMNVSTLELGDSALYLCASSWRTSGPTRTYFGPGTRLTVT.

This chain connects TRBV5-5 to TRBJ2-2; D not resolved. This CDR3 is built from 15 residues. The V gene's germline CDR1 is SGHKS and CDR2 YYEKEE (reference sequence). V dropped 4 bases and J dropped 1 base, with 11 bases sitting between them. The CDR3 spells CASSATNVNTGELFF. The CDR3 coding sequence is TGTGCCAGCAGCGCAACTAACGTGAACACCGGGGAGCTGTTTTTT. Drawing the rest from reference TRBV5-5 and TRBJ2-2, the complete variable domain is DAGVTQSPTHLIKTRGQQVTLRCSPISGHKSVSWYQQVLGQGPQFIFQYYEKEERGRGNFPDRFSARQFPNYSSELNVNALLLGDSALYLCASSATNVNTGELFFGEGSRLTVL.

This clonotype was detected once. The gene calls are TRBV5-1 and TRBJ2-7, with TRBD1 as a possible D gene (6 bases). CDR1 is SGHRS and CDR2 is YFSETQ in the germline V gene. Between the trimmed V and J ends, which lost 4 bases and 0 bases, there was a span of 17 bases. The CDR3 extends over 16 amino acids. The CDR3 sequence: CASSRIPRDNSYEQYF. The CDR3 nucleotides are TGCGCCAGCAGCCGGATCCCTAGGGACAACTCCTACGAGCAGTACTTC.